This is a list of T cell receptor beta chains from one sample in a study of blood T cell repertoires in COVID-19. Only in-frame clones appear in the TCRdb table, and some are missing; sequencing was by immunoSEQ multiplex PCR. Of 300,000 to 350,000 clones in the sample, around 90% were seen once. Sequencing was performed on peripheral blood. These receptors originate from a woman in her thirties or forties with COVID-19, enrolled during active disease. Each CDR3 is given with its conserved first and last residue. Each record gives: V gene, J gene, D gene, clone size, CDR3 protein, CDR3 DNA. A D gene is named only where the DNA matches it firmly. A row's size may be missing; if present it is once, few, many or a size class.

v_call: TRBV7-2; j_call: TRBJ2-1; d_call: TRBD1; clone_size: NA; cdr3_aa: CASSTGTGGYNEQFF; cdr3_nt: TGTGCCAGCAGCACCGGGACAGGGGGCTACAATGAGCAGTTCTTC
v_call: TRBV12-3/TRBV12-4; j_call: TRBJ2-7; d_call: NA; clone_size: NA; cdr3_aa: CASSLRQNYEQYF; cdr3_nt: TGTGCCAGCAGTTTACGACAGAACTACGAGCAGTACTTC
v_call: TRBV9; j_call: TRBJ2-1; d_call: TRBD2; clone_size: few; cdr3_aa: CASSTGTSFNEQFF; cdr3_nt: TGTGCCAGCAGCACCGGGACTAGCTTCAATGAGCAGTTCTTC
v_call: TRBV19; j_call: TRBJ2-2; d_call: NA; clone_size: NA; cdr3_aa: CASSTRLLRLVANTGELFF; cdr3_nt: TGTGCCAGTAGTACCAGACTCCTTCGGTTGGTAGCGAACACCGGGGAGCTGTTTTTT
v_call: TRBV6-4; j_call: TRBJ2-1; d_call: TRBD2; clone_size: NA; cdr3_aa: CASSPSGILNEQFF; cdr3_nt: TGTGCCAGCAGTCCTAGCGGGATTTTAAATGAGCAGTTCTTC
v_call: TRBV6-6; j_call: TRBJ1-4; d_call: TRBD1; clone_size: NA; cdr3_aa: CASSRQGSANEKLFF; cdr3_nt: TGTGCCAGCAGTCGACAGGGCTCAGCTAATGAAAAACTGTTTTTT
v_call: TRBV2; j_call: TRBJ2-7; d_call: TRBD1; clone_size: NA; cdr3_aa: CASIDRAYEQYF; cdr3_nt: TGTGCCAGCATCGACAGGGCCTACGAGCAGTACTTC
v_call: TRBV7-2; j_call: TRBJ1-4; d_call: NA; clone_size: NA; cdr3_aa: CASSLTRNEKLFF; cdr3_nt: TGTGCCAGCAGCTTAACGAGGAATGAAAAACTGTTTTTT
v_call: TRBV7-9; j_call: TRBJ2-7; d_call: TRBD1; clone_size: NA; cdr3_aa: CASSPGTAATITYEQYF; cdr3_nt: TGTGCCAGCAGCCCCGGGACAGCTGCCACTATAACCTACGAGCAGTACTTC
v_call: TRBV5-1; j_call: TRBJ2-3; d_call: NA; clone_size: NA; cdr3_aa: CASSPGVGYGDTQYF; cdr3_nt: TGCGCCAGCAGCCCAGGCGTGGGTTATGGAGATACGCAGTATTTT
v_call: TRBV9; j_call: TRBJ1-4; d_call: NA; clone_size: NA; cdr3_aa: CASSVEEGVIRDEKLFF; cdr3_nt: TGTGCCAGCAGCGTAGAAGAGGGGGTCATCAGAGACGAAAAACTGTTTTTT
v_call: TRBV6-5; j_call: TRBJ2-4; d_call: TRBD2; clone_size: once; cdr3_aa: CASGGETKNIQYF; cdr3_nt: TGTGCCAGCGGGGGGGAAACCAAAAACATTCAGTACTTC
v_call: TRBV7-9; j_call: TRBJ1-2; d_call: NA; clone_size: NA; cdr3_aa: CASSFPGGNDYGYTF; cdr3_nt: TGTGCCAGCAGCTTCCCCGGGGGGAACGACTATGGCTACACCTTC
v_call: TRBV9; j_call: TRBJ2-7; d_call: TRBD1; clone_size: NA; cdr3_aa: CASSEGQGNYEQYF; cdr3_nt: TGTGCCAGCAGCGAGGGACAGGGAAACTACGAGCAGTACTTC
v_call: TRBV6-2/TRBV6-3; j_call: TRBJ1-2; d_call: TRBD1; clone_size: NA; cdr3_aa: CASSPLRTGLYGYTF; cdr3_nt: TGTGCCAGCAGTCCACTTAGGACAGGTCTTTATGGCTACACCTTC
v_call: TRBV7-2; j_call: TRBJ1-5; d_call: NA; clone_size: NA; cdr3_aa: CASSPLTGRGQPQHF; cdr3_nt: TGTGCCAGCAGCCCCCTGACAGGACGGGGTCAGCCCCAGCATTTT
v_call: TRBV6-5; j_call: TRBJ2-7; d_call: TRBD2; clone_size: once; cdr3_aa: CASSPGLAASYEQYF; cdr3_nt: TGTGCCAGCAGCCCCGGACTAGCGGCTTCCTACGAGCAGTACTTC
v_call: TRBV28; j_call: TRBJ2-2; d_call: NA; clone_size: NA; cdr3_aa: CASTLDRFNRELFF; cdr3_nt: TGTGCCAGCACCCTAGACAGATTTAACCGGGAGCTGTTTTTT
v_call: TRBV27; j_call: TRBJ2-5; d_call: NA; clone_size: NA; cdr3_aa: CASSPIVEETQYF; cdr3_nt: TGTGCCAGCAGTCCCATAGTTGAAGAGACCCAGTACTTC
v_call: TRBV12-3/TRBV12-4; j_call: TRBJ1-1; d_call: NA; clone_size: NA; cdr3_aa: CASSLGQHTEAFF; cdr3_nt: TGTGCCAGCAGTTTGGGCCAGCACACTGAAGCTTTCTTT
v_call: TRBV7-2; j_call: TRBJ2-5; d_call: TRBD1; clone_size: NA; cdr3_aa: CASSADRGGETQYF; cdr3_nt: TGTGCCAGCAGCGCGGACAGGGGGGGAGAGACCCAGTACTTC
v_call: TRBV6-5; j_call: TRBJ1-5; d_call: NA; clone_size: NA; cdr3_aa: CASSTNRVQPQHF; cdr3_nt: TGTGCCAGCAGCACCAACAGGGTACAGCCCCAGCATTTT
v_call: TRBV9; j_call: TRBJ2-3; d_call: NA; clone_size: NA; cdr3_aa: CASSLRFARGGTDTQYF; cdr3_nt: TGTGCCAGCAGCCTGAGGTTTGCGCGGGGAGGCACAGATACGCAGTATTTT
v_call: TRBV19; j_call: TRBJ2-6; d_call: TRBD1; clone_size: NA; cdr3_aa: CASTLGTGVSGANVLTF; cdr3_nt: TGTGCCAGTACCCTCGGGACAGGGGTTTCTGGGGCCAACGTCCTGACTTTC